This T cell receptor beta chain was sequenced for a study of cytomegalovirus exposure and HLA in healthy donors. The PCR made use of 60 Vbeta and 13 Jbeta primers. Libraries were prepared by immunoSEQ multiplex PCR; TCRdb keeps only in-frame clonotypes and omits some of them. This repertoire shows 150,000 to 200,000 clones, about 75% found once; its top ten account for approximately 3%. Deletions cut 1 base from V and 6 bases from J, with 7 bases between. Germline lookup yields CDR1 SGHVS and CDR2 FNYEAQ. The CDR3 has 12 amino acids. Findings and caveats of the study: Reportedly, TCR beta sequences accurately predicted HLA-A and HLA-B alleles in most subjects. What was likely a sequencing artifact was a cluster of highly shared sequence variants. Presence/absence analyses rested on an assumption that sequencing depth was roughly uniform across donors. Most of the TCR beta V segments (in an earlier analysis) were productive either about 87% or about 30% of the time.

A remark on this clone: Its target is not known.

The TCR originated in a woman in her fifties or sixties in good health and CMV-seropositive. The sequenced sample consisted of PBMCs. The J gene is TRBJ2-7, the V gene TRBV7-6, with D perhaps matching TRBD2 (5 bases). The CDR3 nucleotides read TGTGCCAGCAGCTTAGAGGGAGCCGAGCAGTACTTC. Translating gives CASSLEGAEQYF.